Listed below are T cell receptor beta chains from one sample, sequenced in a study of post-analysis software for immune sequencing data. TCRdb re-derived calls from the PCR reads in MiXCR, one entry per CDR3 protein. The table records approximately 360,000 distinct CDR3 sequences, about a third of them present only once. The source material was blood. The source is a girl aged 10-17 years with multiple sclerosis. Both conserved end residues are part of each CDR3. The D gene is left open where the match is weak. Size is stated for part of the rows, as once, few or many counts, or as a class when the clone is expanded.

clone_size d_call j_call v_call cdr3_aa cdr3_nt
. . TRBJ2-7 TRBV9 CASSADPVRGEQYF TGTGCCAGCAGCGCCGACCCGGTGAGGGGAGAGCAGTACTTC
. . TRBJ2-2 TRBV20-1 CSARDPKWTGELFF TGCAGTGCTAGAGATCCAAAATGGACCGGGGAGCTGTTTTTT
. TRBD1 TRBJ1-2 TRBV6-5 CASSWQGENYGYTF TGTGCCAGCAGTTGGCAGGGGGAAAACTATGGCTACACCTTC
few TRBD2 TRBJ2-5 TRBV5-1 CASSTLLAGEQETQYF TGCGCCAGCAGCACCCTACTAGCGGGGGAGCAAGAGACCCAGTACTTC
. TRBD1 TRBJ1-2 TRBV27 CASSPGQQHYGYTF TGTGCCAGCAGTCCGGGACAGCAACACTATGGCTACACCTTC
. TRBD1 TRBJ1-2 TRBV12-3/TRBV12-4 CASSVDRGGFYGYTF TGTGCCAGCAGTGTTGACAGGGGTGGATTCTATGGCTACACCTTC
. . TRBJ1-6 TRBV20-1 CSAPRGNKDSPLHF TGCAGTGCTCCGAGGGGGAATAAGGATTCACCCCTCCACTTT
. . TRBJ2-7 TRBV10-3 CAISESEGTSCEQYF TGTGCCATCAGTGAGTCGGAGGGAACCTCCTGCGAGCAGTACTTC
few TRBD1 TRBJ2-7 TRBV12-3/TRBV12-4 CASRDRAPEQYF TGTGCCAGCAGGGACAGGGCACCCGAGCAGTACTTC
few . TRBJ2-3 TRBV20-1 CSARDFTQTDTQYF TGCAGTGCTAGAGATTTTACCCAAACAGATACGCAGTATTTT
few . TRBJ2-7 TRBV5-1 CASREGQGYEQYF TGCGCCAGCAGAGAAGGCCAGGGATACGAGCAGTACTTC
. TRBD2 TRBJ2-5 TRBV20-1 CSVGTSVQETQYF TGCAGTGTTGGGACTAGCGTCCAAGAGACCCAGTACTTC
. . TRBJ2-3 TRBV6-6 CASTKISGADTQYF TGTGCCAGCACAAAAATTTCGGGGGCTGATACGCAGTATTTT
. . TRBJ2-5 TRBV20-1 CSARDGGPMYQETQYF TGCAGTGCTAGAGATGGAGGGCCGATGTACCAAGAGACCCAGTACTTC
. . TRBJ2-1 TRBV12-3/TRBV12-4 CASSLGLRPDEQFF TGTGCCAGCAGTTTAGGCCTGCGACCCGATGAGCAGTTCTTC
few TRBD1 TRBJ2-4 TRBV27 CASSSTGTGGIQYF TGTGCCAGCAGTTCGACCGGGACAGGGGGCATTCAGTACTTC
many . TRBJ2-7 TRBV7-3 CASSLSGGVPYEQYF TGTGCCAGCAGCTTGTCCGGGGGAGTTCCCTACGAGCAGTACTTC
. . TRBJ1-4 TRBV7-9 CASSLSHSGEKLFF TGTGCCAGCAGCCTGTCCCACAGCGGAGAAAAACTGTTTTTT
few TRBD2 TRBJ2-3 TRBV4-1 CASRREGGTDTQYF TGCGCCAGCAGGCGGGAGGGAGGCACAGATACGCAGTATTTT
. TRBD1 TRBJ1-1 TRBV7-8 CASSLWLSGDRNDPNTEAFF TGTGCCAGTAGCTTATGGTTATCGGGGGACAGGAACGACCCGAACACTGAAGCTTTCTTT
. TRBD2 TRBJ2-4 TRBV6-1 CASRLLSGAGQNIQYF TGTGCCAGCAGATTGCTTAGCGGGGCAGGTCAAAACATTCAGTACTTC
few . TRBJ2-5 TRBV11-2 CASSLGHRRETQYF TGTGCCAGCAGCCTGGGGCACCGGCGAGAGACCCAGTACTTC
. . TRBJ1-1 TRBV4-1 CASRPMGGERKAFF TGCGCCAGCAGGCCTATGGGCGGGGAGAGAAAAGCTTTCTTT
few . TRBJ1-1 TRBV6-6 CASSPGPTEAFF TGTGCCAGCAGCCCGGGTCCCACTGAAGCTTTCTTT
. . TRBJ2-1 TRBV7-6 CASSLTQANNEQFF TGTGCCAGCAGCTTGACTCAGGCCAACAATGAGCAGTTCTTC
. TRBD2 TRBJ2-2 TRBV6-5 CASSYLAGGAGELFF TGTGCCAGCAGTTACTTAGCGGGGGGTGCCGGGGAGCTGTTTTTT
. . TRBJ2-1 TRBV7-2 CASSSADYRYNEQFF TGTGCCAGCAGCTCCGCGGACTACCGGTACAATGAGCAGTTCTTC
few TRBD2 TRBJ2-7 TRBV20-1 CSARWASGDYEQYF TGCAGTGCTAGATGGGCTAGCGGGGACTACGAGCAGTACTTC
. TRBD2 TRBJ2-1 TRBV20-1 CSARDGSGGVIYNEQFF TGCAGTGCTAGAGATGGTAGCGGGGGGGTAATCTACAATGAGCAGTTCTTC
many TRBD1 TRBJ1-2 TRBV3-1 CASSVTPGTGYGYTF TGTGCCAGCAGTGTCACGCCCGGGACAGGGTATGGCTACACCTTC
. TRBD1 TRBJ2-2 TRBV20-1 CSARRDREEIGELFF TGCAGTGCTCGAAGGGACAGGGAAGAGATCGGGGAGCTGTTTTTT
. . TRBJ2-4 TRBV6-5 CASSLTPPEAKNIQYF TGTGCCAGCAGTTTAACCCCCCCCGAAGCCAAAAACATTCAGTACTTC
few . TRBJ1-1 TRBV6-1 CASLRATRNTEAFF TGTGCCAGTCTGAGGGCGACGAGGAACACTGAAGCTTTCTTT
. TRBD1 TRBJ2-7 TRBV6-5 CASSHRDRVSYEQYF TGTGCCAGCAGTCACAGGGACAGGGTGTCCTACGAGCAGTACTTC
. . TRBJ1-2 TRBV12-3/TRBV12-4 CASSLIRDAGYTF TGTGCCAGCAGTTTAATCAGGGACGCTGGCTACACCTTC
. . TRBJ2-1 TRBV6-2/TRBV6-3 CASSQNPRGTYNEQFF TGTGCCAGCAGTCAAAACCCCCGGGGGACCTACAATGAGCAGTTCTTC
few . TRBJ2-6 TRBV28 CASSYYSGSGANVLTF TGTGCCAGCAGCTATTACTCTGGCTCTGGGGCCAACGTCCTGACTTTC
. TRBD2 TRBJ2-3 TRBV28 CASSLAQDGGGTQYF TGTGCCAGCAGTTTGGCTCAGGACGGGGGGGGTACGCAGTATTTT
. . TRBJ1-2 TRBV25-1 CASSEYGGRGYTF TGTGCCAGCAGTGAATATGGGGGCCGGGGCTACACCTTC
. TRBD1 TRBJ1-2 TRBV10-3 CAISDSGTGGLYGYTF TGTGCCATCAGTGACTCCGGGACAGGGGGCCTCTATGGCTACACCTTC
. . TRBJ2-7 TRBV12-3/TRBV12-4 CASTKGPNEEYF TGTGCCAGCACAAAGGGACCAAACGAGGAGTACTTC
few . TRBJ2-3 TRBV14 CASKGVDTDTQYF TGTGCCAGCAAGGGAGTGGACACAGATACGCAGTATTTT
few TRBD2 TRBJ2-3 TRBV20-1 CSARLTRGVVTDTQYF TGCAGTGCTAGACTCACCCGGGGGGTTGTGACAGATACGCAGTATTTT
few . TRBJ1-2 TRBV7-9 CASSYKGGDGYTF TGTGCCAGCAGCTACAAAGGGGGGGATGGCTACACCTTC
. . TRBJ2-7 TRBV9 CASSPEEWGGYEAYEQYF TGTGCCAGCAGCCCAGAGGAGTGGGGCGGATATGAAGCCTACGAGCAGTACTTC
. . TRBJ1-2 TRBV20-1 CSVPDRYGYAF TGCAGTGTACCTGACAGATATGGCTACGCCTTC
. TRBD1 TRBJ1-5 TRBV6-6 CASSGQGDNQPQHF TGTGCCAGCAGCGGACAGGGGGACAATCAGCCCCAGCATTTT
few . TRBJ1-2 TRBV6-6 CASSYSRTHPYTF TGTGCCAGCAGTTACTCTCGGACCCATCCCTACACCTTC
. . TRBJ1-1 TRBV9 CASSRGVGTEAFF TGTGCCAGCAGCCGAGGGGTTGGGACTGAAGCTTTCTTT
. . TRBJ1-1 TRBV12-3/TRBV12-4 CASSWGRQLNTEAFF TGTGCCAGCAGTTGGGGACGGCAGTTGAACACTGAAGCTTTCTTT
few TRBD2 TRBJ2-5 TRBV10-2 CASRKGLAEETQYF TGCGCCAGCAGGAAGGGACTAGCGGAAGAGACCCAGTACTTC
. TRBD1 TRBJ2-1 TRBV6-4 CASSPGTGERNEQFF TGTGCCAGCAGTCCCGGGACAGGGGAAAGGAATGAGCAGTTCTTC
few TRBD1 TRBJ1-4 TRBV19 CASTSDRGNEKLFF TGTGCCAGTACCTCGGACAGGGGTAATGAAAAACTGTTTTTT
few . TRBJ2-7 TRBV4-1 CASSQEGGNYEQYF TGCGCCAGCAGCCAAGAAGGGGGTAACTACGAGCAGTACTTC
many . TRBJ1-2 TRBV9 CASSVVEGYGYTF TGTGCCAGCAGCGTAGTGGAGGGCTATGGCTACACCTTC
few TRBD2 TRBJ2-3 TRBV3-1 CASSPMASGGTDTQYF TGTGCCAGCAGCCCTATGGCTAGCGGGGGCACAGATACGCAGTATTTT
. . TRBJ1-5 TRBV4-1 CASSQAVFLQPQHF TGCGCCAGCAGCCAAGCAGTATTTCTCCAGCCCCAGCATTTT
few . TRBJ2-3 TRBV11-1 CASSLGTADTQYF TGTGCCAGCAGCTTGGGTACCGCAGATACGCAGTATTTT
. TRBD2 TRBJ2-1 TRBV28 CASSPSIVGGNNEQFF TGTGCCAGCAGTCCCAGTATTGTGGGGGGGAACAATGAGCAGTTCTTC